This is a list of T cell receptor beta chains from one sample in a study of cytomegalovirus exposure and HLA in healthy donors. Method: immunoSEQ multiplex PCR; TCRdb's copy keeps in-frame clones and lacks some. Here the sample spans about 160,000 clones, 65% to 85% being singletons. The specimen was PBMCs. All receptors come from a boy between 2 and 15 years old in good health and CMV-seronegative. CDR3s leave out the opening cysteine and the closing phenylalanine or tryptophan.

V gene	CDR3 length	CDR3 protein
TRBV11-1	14	ASSKHGREMGETQY
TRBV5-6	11	ASSLLQNTEAF
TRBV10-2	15	ASSTGHVRGLDQPQH
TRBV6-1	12	ASSSPRDSYEQY
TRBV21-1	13	ASSPPRTNPYEQY
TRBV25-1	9	ASSAGGTQY
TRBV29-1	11	SVSGRAYETQY
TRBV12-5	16	ASARMGLMAQWDYGYT
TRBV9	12	ASSVEQFSYEQY
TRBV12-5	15	ASLAGAGGDGNQPQH
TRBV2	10	ASKVGGIGYT
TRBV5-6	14	ASSFRAPGGNSPLH
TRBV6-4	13	ASAPGGTGTDTQY
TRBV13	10	ASRTGTDTQY
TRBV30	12	AWMRDNGNEKLF
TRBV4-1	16	ASSPLRGRKGAYNEQF
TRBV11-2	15	ASSLGLAGVSSYEQY
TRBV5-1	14	ASSPGAGSHTGELF
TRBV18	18	ASSPGGKGPSGYSNQPQH
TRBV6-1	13	AIKRTGGSNTEAF
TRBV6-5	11	ASSYSHTGELF
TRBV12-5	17	ASGLPRRTSGQSTDTQY
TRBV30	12	AWSEDLQKETQY
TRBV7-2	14	ASTLTVTSGGHEQF
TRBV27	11	ASSPFQGNGYT
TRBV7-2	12	ASSLVGTATEAF
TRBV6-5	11	ASKRGNADTQY
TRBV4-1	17	ASSRFPGGIGTSTDTQY
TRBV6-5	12	ASSPWDRAYEQY
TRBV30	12	ACPGGSRGGEQF
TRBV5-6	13	ASSLAPSGNTEAF
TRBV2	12	ASPGTSGRDEQY
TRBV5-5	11	ASSVGGAYEQY
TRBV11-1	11	ASSLQGAREQY
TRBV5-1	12	ASSWGGGRTEAF
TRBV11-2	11	ASSLDPIDTQY
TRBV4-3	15	ASSQERARTLYNEQF
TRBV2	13	ASRPGQGSYNEQF